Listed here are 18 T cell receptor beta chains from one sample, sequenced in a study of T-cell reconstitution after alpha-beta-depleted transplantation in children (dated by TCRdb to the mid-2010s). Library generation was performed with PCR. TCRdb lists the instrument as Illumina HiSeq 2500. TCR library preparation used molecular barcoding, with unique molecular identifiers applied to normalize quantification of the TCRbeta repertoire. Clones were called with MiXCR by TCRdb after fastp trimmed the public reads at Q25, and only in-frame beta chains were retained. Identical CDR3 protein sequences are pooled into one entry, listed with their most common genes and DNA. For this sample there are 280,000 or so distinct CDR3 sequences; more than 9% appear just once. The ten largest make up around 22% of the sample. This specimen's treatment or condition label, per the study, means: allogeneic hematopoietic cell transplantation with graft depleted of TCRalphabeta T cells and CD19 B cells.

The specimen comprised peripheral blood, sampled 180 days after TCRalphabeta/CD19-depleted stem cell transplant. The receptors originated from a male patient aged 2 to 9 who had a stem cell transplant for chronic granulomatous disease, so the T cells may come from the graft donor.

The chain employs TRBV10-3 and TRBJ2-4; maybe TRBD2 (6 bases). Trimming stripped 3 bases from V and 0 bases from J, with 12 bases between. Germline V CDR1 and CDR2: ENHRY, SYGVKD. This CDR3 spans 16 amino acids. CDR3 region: CAISDVGTLAKNIQYF. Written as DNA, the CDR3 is TGTGCCATCAGTGATGTAGGGACTCTAGCCAAAAACATTCAGTACTTC.

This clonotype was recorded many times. CDR3 amino acids: CASSSRTGALLYEQYF. The CDR3 nucleotides are TGTGCCAGCAGCTCCCGGACAGGGGCCCTCCTTTACGAGCAGTACTTC. This chain uses TRBV7-2 with TRBJ2-7, with 9 bases that match TRBD1. V dropped 4 bases and J dropped 4; count of bases not matched to a gene: 11. From germline, CDR1 is SGHTA and CDR2 FQGNSA. CDR3 length: 16 residues.

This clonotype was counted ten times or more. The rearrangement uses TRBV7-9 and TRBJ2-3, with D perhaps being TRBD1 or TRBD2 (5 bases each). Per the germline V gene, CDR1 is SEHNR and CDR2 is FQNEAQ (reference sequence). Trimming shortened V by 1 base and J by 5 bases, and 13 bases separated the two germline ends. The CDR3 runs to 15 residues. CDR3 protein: CASSLDGGTGDTQYF. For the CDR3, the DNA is TGTGCCAGCAGCTTAGATGGGGGAACGGGAGATACGCAGTATTTT.

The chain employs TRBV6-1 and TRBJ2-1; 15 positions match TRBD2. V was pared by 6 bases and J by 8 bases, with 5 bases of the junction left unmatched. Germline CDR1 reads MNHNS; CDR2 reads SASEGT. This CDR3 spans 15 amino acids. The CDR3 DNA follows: TGTGCCAGCAGCGAGGGACTAGCGGGAGGCGATGAGCAGTTCTTC. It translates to CASSEGLAGGDEQFF.

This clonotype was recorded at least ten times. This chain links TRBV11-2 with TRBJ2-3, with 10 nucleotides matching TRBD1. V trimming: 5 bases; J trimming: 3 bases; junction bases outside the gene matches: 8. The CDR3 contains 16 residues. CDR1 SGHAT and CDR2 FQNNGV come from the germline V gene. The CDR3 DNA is TGTGCCAGCAGCATATACCGGGACAGGGGAACAGATACGCAGTATTTT. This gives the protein CASSIYRDRGTDTQYF.

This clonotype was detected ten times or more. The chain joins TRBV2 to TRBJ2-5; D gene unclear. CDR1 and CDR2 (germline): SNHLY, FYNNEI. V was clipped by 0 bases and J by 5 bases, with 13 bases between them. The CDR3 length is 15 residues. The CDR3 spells CASSEAGASGETQYF. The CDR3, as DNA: TGTGCCAGCAGTGAAGCCGGCGCTAGTGGGGAGACCCAGTACTTC.

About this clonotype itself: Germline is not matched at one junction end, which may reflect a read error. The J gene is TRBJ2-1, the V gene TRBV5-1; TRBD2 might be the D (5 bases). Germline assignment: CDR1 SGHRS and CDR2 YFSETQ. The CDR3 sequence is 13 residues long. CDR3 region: CASGAGSYNKQFF. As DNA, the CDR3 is TGCGCCTCGGGCGCGGGCTCCTACAATAAGCAGTTCTTC.

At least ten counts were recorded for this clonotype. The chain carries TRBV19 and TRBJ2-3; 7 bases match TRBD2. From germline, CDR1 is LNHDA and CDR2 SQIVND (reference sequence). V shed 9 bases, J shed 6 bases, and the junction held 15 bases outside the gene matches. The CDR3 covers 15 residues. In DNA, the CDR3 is TGTGCCAGCTCCACTCGGGCGGGAGTGACTGATACGCAGTATTTT. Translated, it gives CASSTRAGVTDTQYF. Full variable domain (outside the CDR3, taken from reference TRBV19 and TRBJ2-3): DGGITQSPKYLFRKEGQNVTLSCEQNLNHDAMYWYRQDPGQGLRLIYYSQIVNDFQKGDIAEGYSVSREKKESFPLTVTSAQKNPTAFYLCASSTRAGVTDTQYFGPGTRLTVL.

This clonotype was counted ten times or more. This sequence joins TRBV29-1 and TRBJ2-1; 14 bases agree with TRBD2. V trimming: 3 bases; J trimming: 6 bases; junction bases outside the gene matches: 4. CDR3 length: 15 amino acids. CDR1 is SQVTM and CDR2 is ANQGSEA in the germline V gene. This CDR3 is CSVEGLAGEINEQFF. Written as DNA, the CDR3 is TGCAGCGTTGAGGGACTAGCGGGAGAGATCAATGAGCAGTTCTTC.

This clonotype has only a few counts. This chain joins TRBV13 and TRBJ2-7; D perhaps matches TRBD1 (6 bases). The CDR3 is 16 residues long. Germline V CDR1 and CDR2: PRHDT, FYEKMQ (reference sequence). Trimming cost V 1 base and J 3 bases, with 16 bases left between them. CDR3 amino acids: CASSLATGQLLYEQYF. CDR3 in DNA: TGTGCCAGCAGCTTAGCCACAGGGCAATTGCTCTACGAGCAGTACTTC. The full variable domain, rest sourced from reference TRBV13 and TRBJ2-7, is AAGVIQSPRHLIKEKRETATLKCYPIPRHDTVYWYQQGPGQDPQFLISFYEKMQSDKGSIPDRFSAQQFSDYHSELNMSSLELGDSALYFCASSLATGQLLYEQYFGPGTRLTVT.

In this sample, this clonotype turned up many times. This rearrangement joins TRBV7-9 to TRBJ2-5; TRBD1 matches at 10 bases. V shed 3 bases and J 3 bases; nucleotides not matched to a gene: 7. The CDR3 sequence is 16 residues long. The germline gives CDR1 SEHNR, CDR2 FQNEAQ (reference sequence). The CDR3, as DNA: TGTGCCAGCAGCTTCGGGGACAGGGGACGGAAAGAGACCCAGTACTTC. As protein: CASSFGDRGRKETQYF. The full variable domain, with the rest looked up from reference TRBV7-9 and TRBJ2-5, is DTGVSQNPRHKITKRGQNVTFRCDPISEHNRLYWYRQTLGQGPEFLTYFQNEAQLEKSRLLSDRFSAERPKGSFSTLEIQRTEQGDSAMYLCASSFGDRGRKETQYFGPGTRLLVL.

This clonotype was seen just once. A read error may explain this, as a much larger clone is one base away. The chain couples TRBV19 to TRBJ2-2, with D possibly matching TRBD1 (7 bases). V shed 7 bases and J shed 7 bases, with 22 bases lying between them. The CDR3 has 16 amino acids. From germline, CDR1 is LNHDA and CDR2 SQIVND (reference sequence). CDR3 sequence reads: CASKGGQRKIGGELFF. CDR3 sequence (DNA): TGTGCCAGTAAGGGGGGACAGAGAAAAATTGGCGGGGAGCTGTTTTTT.

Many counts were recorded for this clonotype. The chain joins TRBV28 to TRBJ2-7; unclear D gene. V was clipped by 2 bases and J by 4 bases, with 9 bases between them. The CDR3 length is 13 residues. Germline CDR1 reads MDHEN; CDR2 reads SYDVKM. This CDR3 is CASSLNSPYEQYF. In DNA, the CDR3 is TGTGCCAGCAGTTTAAACAGTCCTTACGAGCAGTACTTC.

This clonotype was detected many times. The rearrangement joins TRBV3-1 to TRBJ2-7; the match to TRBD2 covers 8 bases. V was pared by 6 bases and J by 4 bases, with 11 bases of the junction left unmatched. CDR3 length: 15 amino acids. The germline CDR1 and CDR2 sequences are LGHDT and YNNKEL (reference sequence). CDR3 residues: CASSLRLSGRYEQYF. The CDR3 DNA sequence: TGTGCCAGCAGTCTACGACTCAGCGGGAGATACGAGCAGTACTTC.

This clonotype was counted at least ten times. The CDR3 coding sequence is TGCGCCAGCAGTCAGGGGGACAGTCCGCCGTCGGATGAGCAGTTCTTC. Translated, it gives CASSQGDSPPSDEQFF. This chain uses TRBV23-1 with TRBJ2-1; 7 bases match TRBD1. TRBV23-1 counts as an open reading frame of uncertain function. Trimming cost V 3 bases and J 8 bases; bases outside gene matches: 13. The CDR3 totals 16 residues.

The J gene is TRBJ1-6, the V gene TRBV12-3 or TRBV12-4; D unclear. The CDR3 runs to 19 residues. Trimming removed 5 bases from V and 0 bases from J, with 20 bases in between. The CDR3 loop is CASSAKGFLLSSYNSPLHF. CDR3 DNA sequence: TGTGCCAGCAGTGCTAAAGGGTTTTTGCTCAGCTCCTATAATTCACCCCTCCACTTT.

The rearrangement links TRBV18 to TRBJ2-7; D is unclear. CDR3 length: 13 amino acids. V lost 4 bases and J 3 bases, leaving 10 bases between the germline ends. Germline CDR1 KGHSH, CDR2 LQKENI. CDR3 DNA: TGTGCCAGCTCACGACGGAACGTCTACGAGCAGTACTTC. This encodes CASSRRNVYEQYF.

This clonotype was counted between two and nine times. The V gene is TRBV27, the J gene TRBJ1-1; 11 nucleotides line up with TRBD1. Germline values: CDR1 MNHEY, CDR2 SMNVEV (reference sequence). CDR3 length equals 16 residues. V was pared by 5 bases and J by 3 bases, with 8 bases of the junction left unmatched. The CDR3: CASSLGQGAADTEAFF. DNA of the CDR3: TGTGCCAGCAGTCTCGGACAGGGGGCCGCGGACACTGAAGCTTTCTTT.